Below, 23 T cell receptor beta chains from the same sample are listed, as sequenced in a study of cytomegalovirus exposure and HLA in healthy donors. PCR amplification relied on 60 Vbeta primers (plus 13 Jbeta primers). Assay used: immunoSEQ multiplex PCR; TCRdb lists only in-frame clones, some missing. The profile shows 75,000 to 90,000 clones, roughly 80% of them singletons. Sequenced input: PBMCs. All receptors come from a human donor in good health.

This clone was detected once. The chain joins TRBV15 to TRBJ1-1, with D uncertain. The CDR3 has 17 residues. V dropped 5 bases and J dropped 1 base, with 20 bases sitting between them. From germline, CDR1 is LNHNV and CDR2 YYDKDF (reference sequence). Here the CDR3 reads CATSSHREPLKNTEAFF. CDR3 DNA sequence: TGTGCCACCAGCTCACACCGGGAACCACTTAAGAACACTGAAGCTTTCTTT.

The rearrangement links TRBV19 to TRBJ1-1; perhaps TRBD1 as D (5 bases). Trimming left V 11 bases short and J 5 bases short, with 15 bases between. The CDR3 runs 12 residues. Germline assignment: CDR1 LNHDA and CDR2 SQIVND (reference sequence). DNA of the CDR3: TGTGCCCTTGGTCCAGGGAGGACTGAAGCTTTCTTT. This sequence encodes CALGPGRTEAFF. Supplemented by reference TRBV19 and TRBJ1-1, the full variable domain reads DGGITQSPKYLFRKEGQNVTLSCEQNLNHDAMYWYRQDPGQGLRLIYYSQIVNDFQKGDIAEGYSVSREKKESFPLTVTSAQKNPTAFYLCALGPGRTEAFFGQGTRLTVV.

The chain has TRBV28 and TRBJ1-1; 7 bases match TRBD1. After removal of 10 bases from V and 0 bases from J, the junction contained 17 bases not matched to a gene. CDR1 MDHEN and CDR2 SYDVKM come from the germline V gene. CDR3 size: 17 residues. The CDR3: CATTMIRQGYMNTEAFF. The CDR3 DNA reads TGTGCCACCACCATGATCCGACAGGGATACATGAACACTGAAGCTTTCTTT. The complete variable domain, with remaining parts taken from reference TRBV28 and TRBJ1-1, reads DVKVTQSSRYLVKRTGEKVFLECVQDMDHENMFWYRQDPGLGLRLIYFSYDVKMKEKGDIPEGYSVSREKKERFSLILESASTNQTSMYLCATTMIRQGYMNTEAFFGQGTRLTVV.

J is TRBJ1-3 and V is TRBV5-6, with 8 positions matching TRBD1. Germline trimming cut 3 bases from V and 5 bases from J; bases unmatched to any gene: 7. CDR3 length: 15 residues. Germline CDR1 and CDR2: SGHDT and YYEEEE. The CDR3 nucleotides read TGTGCCAGCAGCTCGACAGGGGTTCGGAGAAACACCATATATTTT. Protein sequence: CASSSTGVRRNTIYF.

CDR3 amino acids: CASSYSAGGGEKLFF. DNA for the CDR3: TGTGCCAGCAGTTACTCGGCAGGGGGAGGCGAAAAACTGTTTTTT. The J gene is TRBJ1-4, the V gene TRBV6-5; TRBD1 aligns across 7 bases. Per the germline V gene, CDR1 is MNHEY and CDR2 is SVGAGI. The V segment lost 0 bases and the J segment 8 bases; nucleotides outside the gene matches: 6. This CDR3 contains 15 residues.

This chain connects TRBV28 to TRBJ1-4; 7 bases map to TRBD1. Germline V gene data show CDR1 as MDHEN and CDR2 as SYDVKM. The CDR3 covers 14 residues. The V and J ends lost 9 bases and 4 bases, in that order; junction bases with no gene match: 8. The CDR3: CASLEGQSNEKLFF. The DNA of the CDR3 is TGTGCCAGTTTGGAGGGACAGAGTAATGAAAAACTGTTTTTT.

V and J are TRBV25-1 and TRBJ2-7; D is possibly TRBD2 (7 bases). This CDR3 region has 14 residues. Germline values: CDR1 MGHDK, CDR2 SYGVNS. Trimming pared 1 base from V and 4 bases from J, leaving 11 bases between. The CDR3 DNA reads TGTGCCAGCAGTGAATGGGGGGGGCTGTACGAGCAGTACTTC. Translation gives CASSEWGGLYEQYF.

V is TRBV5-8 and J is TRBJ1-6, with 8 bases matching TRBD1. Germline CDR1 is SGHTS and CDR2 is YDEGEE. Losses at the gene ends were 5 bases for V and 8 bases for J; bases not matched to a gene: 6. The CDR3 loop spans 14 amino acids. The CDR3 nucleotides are TGTGCCAGCAGAACCAGACAGGGGTATTCACCCCTCCACTTT. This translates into CASRTRQGYSPLHF.

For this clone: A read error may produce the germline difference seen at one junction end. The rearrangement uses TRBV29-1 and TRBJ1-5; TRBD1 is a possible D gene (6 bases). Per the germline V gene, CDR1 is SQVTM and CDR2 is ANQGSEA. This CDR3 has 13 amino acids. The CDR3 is CSVEETGGQPQNF. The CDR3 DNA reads TGCAGCGTTGAAGAAACGGGAGGACAGCCCCAGAATTTT. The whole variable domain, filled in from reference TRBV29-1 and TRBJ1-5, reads SAVISQKPSRDICQRGTSLTIQCQVDSQVTMMFWYRQQPGQSLTLIATANQGSEATYESGFVIDKFPISRPNLTFSTLTVSNMSPEDSSIYLCSVEETGGQPQNFGDGTRLSIL.

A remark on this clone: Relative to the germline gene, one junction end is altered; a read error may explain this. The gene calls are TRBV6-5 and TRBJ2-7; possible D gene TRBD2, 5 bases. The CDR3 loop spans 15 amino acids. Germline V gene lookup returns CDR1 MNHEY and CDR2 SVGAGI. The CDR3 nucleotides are TGTGCCAGCAGTTACTCAAACAAGGGAGACTACGAGCAGTGCTTC. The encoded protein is CASSYSNKGDYEQCF.

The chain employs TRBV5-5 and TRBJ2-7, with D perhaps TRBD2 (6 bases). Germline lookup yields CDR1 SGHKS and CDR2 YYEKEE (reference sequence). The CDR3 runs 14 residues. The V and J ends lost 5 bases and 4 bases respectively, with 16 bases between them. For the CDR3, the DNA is TGTGCCAGCAGACCTAACTCCGGGACTTACGAGCAGTACTTC. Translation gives CASRPNSGTYEQYF.

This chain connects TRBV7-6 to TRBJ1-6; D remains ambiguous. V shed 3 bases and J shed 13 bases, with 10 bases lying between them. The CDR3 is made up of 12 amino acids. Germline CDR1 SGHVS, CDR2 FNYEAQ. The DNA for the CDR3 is TGTGCCAGCAGCTTCGACTTCGGGCCCCTCCACTTT. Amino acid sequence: CASSFDFGPLHF.

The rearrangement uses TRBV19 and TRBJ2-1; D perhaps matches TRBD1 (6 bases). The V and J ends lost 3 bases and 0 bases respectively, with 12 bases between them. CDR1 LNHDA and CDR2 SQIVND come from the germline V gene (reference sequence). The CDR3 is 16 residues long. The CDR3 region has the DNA TGTGCCAGTAGTATGGGGCCAGGGGTCTCCTACAATGAGCAGTTCTTC. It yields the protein CASSMGPGVSYNEQFF.

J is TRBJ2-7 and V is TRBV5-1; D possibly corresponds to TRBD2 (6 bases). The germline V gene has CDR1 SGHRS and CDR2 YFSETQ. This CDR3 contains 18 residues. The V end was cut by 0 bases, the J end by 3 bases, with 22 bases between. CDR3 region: CASSLGQPGSLLHYEQYF. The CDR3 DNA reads TGCGCCAGCAGCTTGGGGCAACCCGGGAGCCTCCTTCACTACGAGCAGTACTTC.

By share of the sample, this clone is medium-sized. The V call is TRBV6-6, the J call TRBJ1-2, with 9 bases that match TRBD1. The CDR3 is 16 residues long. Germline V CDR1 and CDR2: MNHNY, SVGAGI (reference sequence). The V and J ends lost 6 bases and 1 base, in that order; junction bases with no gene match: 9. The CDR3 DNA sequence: TGTGCCAGCAGAGCGCGGGACAGGGACTATAACTATGGCTACACCTTC. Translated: CASRARDRDYNYGYTF.

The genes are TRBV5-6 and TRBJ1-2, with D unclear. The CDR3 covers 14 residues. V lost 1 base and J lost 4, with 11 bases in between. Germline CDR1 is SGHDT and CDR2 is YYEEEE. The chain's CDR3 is CASSLLGRSYGYTF. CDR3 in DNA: TGTGCCAGCAGCTTGTTGGGCAGAAGCTATGGCTACACCTTC.

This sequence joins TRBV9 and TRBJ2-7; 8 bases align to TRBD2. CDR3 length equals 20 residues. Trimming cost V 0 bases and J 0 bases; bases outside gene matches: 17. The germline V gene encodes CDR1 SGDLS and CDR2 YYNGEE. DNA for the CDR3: TGTGCCAGCAGCGTAGGGGCCCTTGGGGCGGGGGGTTCAAGCTCCTACGAGCAGTACTTC. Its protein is CASSVGALGAGGSSSYEQYF. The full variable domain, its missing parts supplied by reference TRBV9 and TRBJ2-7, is DSGVTQTPKHLITATGQRVTLRCSPRSGDLSVYWYQQSLDQGLQFLIQYYNGEERAKGNILERFSAQQFPDLHSELNLSSLELGDSALYFCASSVGALGAGGSSSYEQYFGPGTRLTVT.

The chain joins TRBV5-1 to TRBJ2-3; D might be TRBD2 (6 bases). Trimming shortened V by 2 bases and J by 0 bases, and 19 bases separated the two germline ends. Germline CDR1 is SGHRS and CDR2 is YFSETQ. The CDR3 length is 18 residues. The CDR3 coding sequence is TGCGCCAGCAGCTTAATAGGTGGTAGCGGTAGCAGCACAGATACGCAGTATTTT. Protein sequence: CASSLIGGSGSSTDTQYF.

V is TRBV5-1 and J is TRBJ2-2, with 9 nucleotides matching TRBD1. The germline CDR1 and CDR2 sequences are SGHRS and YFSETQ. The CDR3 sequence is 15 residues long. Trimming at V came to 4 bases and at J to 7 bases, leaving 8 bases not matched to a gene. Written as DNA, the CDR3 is TGCGCCAGCAGCACACAGGGGGCAAAGGGCGGGGAGCTGTTTTTT. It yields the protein CASSTQGAKGGELFF.

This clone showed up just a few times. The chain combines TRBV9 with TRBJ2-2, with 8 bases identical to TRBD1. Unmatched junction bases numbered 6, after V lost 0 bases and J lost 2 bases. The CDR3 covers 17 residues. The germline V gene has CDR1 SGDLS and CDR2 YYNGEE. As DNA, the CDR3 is TGTGCCAGCAGCGTAGTTCAGGACAGGGTAAACACCGGGGAGCTGTTTTTT. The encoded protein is CASSVVQDRVNTGELFF.

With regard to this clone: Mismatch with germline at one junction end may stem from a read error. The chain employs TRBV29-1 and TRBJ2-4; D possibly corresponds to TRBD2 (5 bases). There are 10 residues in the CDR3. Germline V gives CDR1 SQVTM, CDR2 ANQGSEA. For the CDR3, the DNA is TGCAGCGCCCGTCCCGGGAAGCGGAACTTC. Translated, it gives CSARPGKRNF. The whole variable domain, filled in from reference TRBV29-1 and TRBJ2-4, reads SAVISQKPSRDICQRGTSLTIQCQVDSQVTMMFWYRQQPGQSLTLIATANQGSEATYESGFVIDKFPISRPNLTFSTLTVSNMSPEDSSIYLCSARPGKRNFGAGTRLSVL.

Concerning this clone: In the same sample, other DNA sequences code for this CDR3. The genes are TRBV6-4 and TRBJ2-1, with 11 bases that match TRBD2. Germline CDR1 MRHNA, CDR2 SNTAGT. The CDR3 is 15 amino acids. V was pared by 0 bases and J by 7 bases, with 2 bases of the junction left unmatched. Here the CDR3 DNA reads TGTGCCAGCAGTGACTCTAGCGGGGGGGCTAATGAGCAGTTCTTC. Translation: CASSDSSGGANEQFF.

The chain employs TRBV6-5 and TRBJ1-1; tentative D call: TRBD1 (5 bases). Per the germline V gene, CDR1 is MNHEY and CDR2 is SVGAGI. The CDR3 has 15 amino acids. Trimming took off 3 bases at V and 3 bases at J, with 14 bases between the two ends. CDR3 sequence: CASSYRQPSYTEAFF. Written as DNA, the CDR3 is TGTGCCAGCAGTTATAGACAGCCCTCCTACACTGAAGCTTTCTTT.